This T cell receptor (beta chain) emerged from a study of blood T cell repertoires in COVID-19. Study details: In each case, the material was cDNA or gDNA derived from T cells, B-cell-depleted T cells, or PBMCs.

Some clones are missing from TCRdb's copy, which holds only in-frame ones; the method was immunoSEQ multiplex PCR. The table lists 300,000 or so clones, over 75% of them singletons. Participant ages covered about 18 to 100 years across around 25 US areas. Grouping used clinical history reported by participants in a survey and questionnaire. Cohort 3 recovery required two negative PCRs, clearance, or symptom resolution. The V end lost 1 base, the J end lost 5 bases, and 7 bases lay between the germline ends. The CDR3 length is 13 residues. Germline-derived CDR1 and CDR2 are SGHKS and YYEKEE (reference sequence).

V is TRBV5-5 and J is TRBJ2-1, with D uncertain. What was sequenced was PBMCs or T cells enriched from blood (not recorded which). The TCR comes from a woman aged 30 to 39 who had recovered from COVID-19. For the CDR3, the DNA is TGTGCCAGCAGCTTGAATTCTGACAATGAGCAGTTCTTC. The encoded protein is CASSLNSDNEQFF.